The TCR beta chain described here comes from a study of blood T cell repertoires in COVID-19. Study-level information: The United States, Italy and Spain were the sources of the acute and convalescent COVID-19 samples.

This clone showed up just once. This CDR3 spans 15 amino acids. Germline values: CDR1 MNHEY, CDR2 SVGAGI. V was trimmed by 5 bases and J by 5 bases, leaving 18 bases between them. Per the study methods: It was from reference gene primer amplification that nucleated cell counts were estimated. TCRdb's copy holds only in-frame clones and misses some; the assay was immunoSEQ multiplex PCR. V and J calls and clone size are given by that table; D and trimming were obtained from the DNA. The sample lists over 85,000 clones, 92% occurring once. Followed longitudinally, the Seattle patients had been enrolled during active infection.

V usage is TRBV6-5 and J usage is TRBJ1-2; unclear D gene. Source material: peripheral blood. This clonotype was sampled from a woman aged 45-65 years with COVID-19, enrolled during active disease. In nucleotides, the CDR3 is TGTGCCAGCAGTCCCCAGACCGTCCCCGGGTATGGCTACACCTTC. It codes for CASSPQTVPGYGYTF.